What follows are 15 T cell receptor beta chains derived from one specimen sequenced in a study of cytomegalovirus exposure and HLA in healthy donors. Researchers ran the PCR with 60 Vbeta and 13 Jbeta primers. The repertoire was sequenced with immunoSEQ multiplex PCR; TCRdb's copy has only in-frame clones and lacks some. The sample yields 160,000 or so clones, around 80% seen once. Input material: PBMCs. These receptors were obtained from a man aged 40-49 years in good health and CMV-seronegative.

On this clone: One junction end does not reproduce the germline sequence, and a read error may be involved. The genes are TRBV7-9 and TRBJ2-7, with D possibly TRBD1 on 6 matching bases. This CDR3 spans 16 amino acids. Germline V CDR1 and CDR2: SEHNR, FQNEAQ (reference sequence). Here the CDR3 DNA reads TGTTCCAGCAGCTCAGCCGGGACAAAATACTCCTACGAGCAGTACTTC. Amino acid sequence: CSSSSAGTKYSYEQYF.

The chain couples TRBV28 to TRBJ1-2, with TRBD1 identical over 7 bases. Per germline, CDR1 MDHEN and CDR2 SYDVKM. Losses at the gene ends were 5 bases for V and 7 bases for J; bases not matched to a gene: 10. There are 14 residues in the CDR3. The CDR3 coding sequence is TGTGCCAGCAGTGCCGACAGGGTGTGGGGTGGCTACACCTTC. Translation: CASSADRVWGGYTF.

CDR3 protein: CASSPQGYTIYF. The CDR3 DNA reads TGTGCCAGCAGCCCCCAGGGATACACCATATATTTT. J is TRBJ1-3 and V is TRBV7-9; TRBD1 might be the D (5 bases). The germline V gene has CDR1 SEHNR and CDR2 FQNEAQ (reference sequence). Trimming removed 5 bases from V and 8 bases from J, with 10 bases in between. CDR3 size: 12 residues.

V usage is TRBV5-1 and J usage is TRBJ2-5; TRBD2 matches at 12 bases. The junction had 1 base not matched to a gene; V was cut back by 1 base and J by 0 bases. Germline CDR1 and CDR2: SGHRS and YFSETQ. The CDR3 consists of 16 residues. The CDR3: CASSLWTSGDQETQYF. CDR3 nucleotides: TGCGCCAGCAGCTTGTGGACTAGCGGGGACCAAGAGACCCAGTACTTC.

The chain couples TRBV5-1 to TRBJ2-2, with D possibly TRBD2 on 6 matching bases. Germline CDR1 reads SGHRS; CDR2 reads YFSETQ. The V gene lost 3 bases and the J gene lost 5 bases, with 17 bases spanning the gap. CDR3 length equals 16 residues. CDR3 nucleotide sequence: TGCGCCAGCAGCTCCGACGGGGGTAGATCGACCGGGGAGCTGTTTTTT. It codes for CASSSDGGRSTGELFF.

V usage is TRBV30 and J usage is TRBJ1-3; 8 nucleotides align to TRBD1. Germline-derived CDR1 and CDR2 are GTSNPN and SVGIG (reference sequence). The V gene end was trimmed by 7 bases and the J gene end by 0 bases; junction bases not matched to a gene: 14. This CDR3 is 17 amino acids long. CDR3 nucleotides: TGTGCCTTGACAGGGGCTTTGTTCACTTTCTCTGGAAACACCATATATTTT. Amino acids: CALTGALFTFSGNTIYF.

CDR3 bases: TGTGCCAGTACCGATCCGGGGGGGGGATATGGCTACACCTTC. It codes for CASTDPGGGYGYTF. The chain is built from TRBV19 and TRBJ1-2; weak D call: TRBD1 (5 bases). V was cut by 7 bases and J by 5 bases, with 17 bases left in between. CDR3 size: 14 residues. Germline CDR1 and CDR2: LNHDA and SQIVND (reference sequence).

There are a few counts of this clone. The chain links TRBV4-1 to TRBJ2-7, with a possible D match to TRBD2 (6 bases). Germline-derived CDR1 and CDR2 are MGHRA and YSYEKL. The CDR3 consists of 10 residues. The CDR3 reads CASSIRDSGV. The CDR3 DNA reads TGCGCCAGCAGCATCCGGGACTCGGGCGTC.

This chain links TRBV9 with TRBJ1-4, with TRBD1 as a possible D gene (5 bases). Germline loops: CDR1 SGDLS, CDR2 YYNGEE. The V gene lost 7 bases and the J gene lost 8 bases, with 18 bases spanning the gap. The CDR3 loop spans 14 amino acids. The CDR3 bases are TGTGCCAGCTCCCGTGGGGGGGACGGGGAAAAACTGTTTTTT. It translates to CASSRGGDGEKLFF. Using reference TRBV9 and TRBJ1-4 for the parts outside the CDR3, the full variable domain is DSGVTQTPKHLITATGQRVTLRCSPRSGDLSVYWYQQSLDQGLQFLIQYYNGEERAKGNILERFSAQQFPDLHSELNLSSLELGDSALYFCASSRGGDGEKLFFGSGTQLSVL.

This sequence joins TRBV7-9 and TRBJ2-1, with 7 bases lining up with TRBD2. CDR3 size: 15 residues. CDR1 SEHNR and CDR2 FQNEAQ come from the germline V gene (reference sequence). Trimming cost V 4 bases and J 9 bases; bases outside gene matches: 12. The CDR3: CASSYFLGLDSEQFF. CDR3 DNA sequence: TGTGCCAGCAGCTACTTTTTAGGACTAGACAGTGAGCAGTTCTTC.

The chain joins TRBV7-3 to TRBJ2-1, with TRBD1 as a possible D gene (6 bases). V gave up 5 bases and J gave up 4 bases, with 15 bases separating them. CDR1 and CDR2 (germline): SGHTA, FQGTGA. This CDR3 contains 15 residues. The CDR3 DNA is TGTGCCAGCAGCCAGGGGACGCCGTCATACAATGAGCAGTTCTTC. Encoded protein: CASSQGTPSYNEQFF. The whole variable domain, filled in from reference TRBV7-3 and TRBJ2-1, reads GAGVSQTPSNKVTEKGKYVELRCDPISGHTALYWYRQSLGQGPEFLIYFQGTGAADDSGLPNDRFFAVRPEGSVSTLKIQRTERGDSAVYLCASSQGTPSYNEQFFGPGTRLTVL.

V is TRBV19 and J is TRBJ1-3, with no clear D. The CDR3 has 16 residues. CDR1 is LNHDA and CDR2 is SQIVND in the germline V gene (reference sequence). The ends were cut back, 10 bases at V and 0 bases at J, with 19 bases in the middle. CDR3 residues: CATLPPHDPSGNTIYF. In DNA form, the CDR3 reads TGTGCCACTCTACCCCCGCATGATCCCTCTGGAAACACCATATATTTT.

The chain recombines TRBV7-6 with TRBJ2-1; TRBD2 might be the D (5 bases). The CDR3 has 11 residues. In germline, CDR1 is SGHVS, CDR2 FNYEAQ. The V end lost 4 bases, the J end lost 10 bases, and 8 bases lay between the germline ends. As DNA, the CDR3 is TGTGCCAGCAGCTCTACGGGGGAGCAGTTCTTC. Translation gives CASSSTGEQFF.

The rearrangement links TRBV30 to TRBJ2-3; 8 positions match TRBD1. CDR1 is GTSNPN and CDR2 is SVGIG in the germline V gene (reference sequence). This CDR3 has 17 amino acids. The V segment lost 1 base and the J segment 0 bases; nucleotides outside the gene matches: 9. The CDR3 reads CAWSGGTGRTSTDTQYF. The CDR3 DNA sequence: TGTGCCTGGAGTGGGGGGACAGGTCGTACTAGCACAGATACGCAGTATTTT.

The J gene is TRBJ1-2, the V gene TRBV18, with TRBD1 matching over 7 bases. V shed 3 bases, J shed 6 bases, and the junction held 16 bases outside the gene matches. This CDR3 contains 17 residues. From germline, CDR1 is KGHSH and CDR2 LQKENI. Here the CDR3 reads CASSPTVDGQARNGYTF. The CDR3 DNA sequence: TGTGCCAGCTCACCCACTGTCGACGGACAGGCCAGGAATGGCTACACCTTC.